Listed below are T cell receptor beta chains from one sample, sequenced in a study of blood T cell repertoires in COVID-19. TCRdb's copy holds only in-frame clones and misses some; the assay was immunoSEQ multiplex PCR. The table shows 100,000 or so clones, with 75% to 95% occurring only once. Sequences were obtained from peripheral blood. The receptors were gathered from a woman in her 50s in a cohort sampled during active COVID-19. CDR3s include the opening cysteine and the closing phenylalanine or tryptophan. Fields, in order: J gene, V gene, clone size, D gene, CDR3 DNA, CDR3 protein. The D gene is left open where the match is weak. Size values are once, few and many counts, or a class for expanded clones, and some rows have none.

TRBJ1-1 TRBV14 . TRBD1 TGTGCCAGCAGCCCGGGGACAGGGGCGCAGATGAACACTGAAGCTTTCTTT CASSPGTGAQMNTEAFF
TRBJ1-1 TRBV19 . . TGTGCCACCGGGGAACCTGAAGCTTTCTTT CATGEPEAFF
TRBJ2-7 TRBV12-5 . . TGTGCTAGTGGACGGTACGAGCAGTACTTC CASGRYEQYF
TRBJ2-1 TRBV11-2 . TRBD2 TGTGCCAGCAGCTTAGACAGGACTAGCACTTACAATGAGCAGTTCTTC CASSLDRTSTYNEQFF
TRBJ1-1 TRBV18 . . TGTGCCAGCTCACCACCAGGAGGAACCAACACTGAAGCTTTCTTT CASSPPGGTNTEAFF
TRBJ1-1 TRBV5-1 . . TGCGCCAGCAGCTTGGATTACAGCGGGAACACTGAAGCTTTCTTT CASSLDYSGNTEAFF
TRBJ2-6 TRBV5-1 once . TGCGCCAGCAGCTTCCCAGGGGGGGCCAACGTCCTGACTTTC CASSFPGGANVLTF
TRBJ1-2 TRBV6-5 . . TGTGCCCCACACTGGACTTACAACTATGGCTACACCTTC CAPHWTYNYGYTF
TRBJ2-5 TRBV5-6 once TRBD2 TGTGCCAGCAGCTTGGCCCGGCTAGCGGGACTAGCAGAGACCCAGTACTTC CASSLARLAGLAETQYF
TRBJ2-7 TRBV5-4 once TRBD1 TGTGCCAGCAGCTCTGGACAGGACGTAATCTCCTACGAGCAGTACTTC CASSSGQDVISYEQYF
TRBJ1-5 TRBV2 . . TGTGCCAGCAAGGGGGGCAATCAGCCCCAGCATTTT CASKGGNQPQHF
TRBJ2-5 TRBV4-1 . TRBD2 TGCGCCAGCAGCCCCCGACTGACTAGCGGGAGCCGGTTATCGGGGGAGACCCAGTACTTC CASSPRLTSGSRLSGETQYF
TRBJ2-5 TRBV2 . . TGTGCCAGCAGTGAATGGGAGGCTAGCGTGGAGACCCAGTACTTC CASSEWEASVETQYF
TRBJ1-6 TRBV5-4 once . TGTGCCAGCAGCTTGGACACAGAATTAAATTCACCCCTCCACTTT CASSLDTELNSPLHF
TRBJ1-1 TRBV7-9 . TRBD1 TGTGCCAGCAGCGGGAAACCGGGACAGGGCTGGACTGAAGCTTTCTTT CASSGKPGQGWTEAFF
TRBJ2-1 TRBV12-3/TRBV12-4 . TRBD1 TGTGCCAGCACCGATATCGGGACAGGCCAGTTCTTC CASTDIGTGQFF
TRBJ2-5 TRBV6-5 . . TGTGCCAGCTTACCCCAGGACTGGCCCAGGGAGACCCAGTACTTC CASLPQDWPRETQYF
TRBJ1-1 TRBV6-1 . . TGTGCCAGCAGTGAGGCGGGGGCGGTGAACACTGAAGCTTTCTTT CASSEAGAVNTEAFF
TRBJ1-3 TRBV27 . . TGTGCCAGGAGGACTCACTCTGGAAACACCATATATTTT CARRTHSGNTIYF
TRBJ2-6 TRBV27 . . TGTGCCAGCAGCTACAGGGATGCTGGGGCCAACGTCCTGACTTTC CASSYRDAGANVLTF